The 6 T cell receptor beta chains below all came from one sample that was sequenced in a study of blood T cells in healthy people across ages. A sample-barcoded 5' primer and a J-beta primer mix were used in a second PCR of roughly 7 to 11 cycles. Using its own MiXCR run on the 5' RACE reads, TCRdb lists one record per CDR3 protein. The data hold hundreds of thousands of distinct CDR3 sequences, with 45% to 60% observed a single time. The sample consisted of blood. These receptors all stem from a woman aged 80 or over in good health.

The gene calls are TRBV4-2 and TRBJ2-7, with 8 bases identical to TRBD2. The CDR3 extends over 16 amino acids. Looked up from germline, CDR1 is LGHNA and CDR2 is YNFKEQ. With 2 bases clipped from V and 5 bases from J, the junction kept 11 bases outside the gene matches. The CDR3: CASSQRGLEDHDEQYF. In nucleotides, the CDR3 is TGTGCCAGCAGCCAAAGGGGACTAGAGGACCACGACGAGCAGTACTTC.

This clonotype was seen a handful of times. The V and J genes are TRBV20-1 and TRBJ2-3; tentatively, D is TRBD2 (6 bases). V gave up 4 bases and J gave up 3 bases, with 14 bases separating them. This CDR3 contains 14 residues. The germline V gene has CDR1 DFQATT and CDR2 SNEGSKA (reference sequence). The CDR3 loop is CSATPHGRTDTQYF. DNA of the CDR3: TGCAGTGCTACCCCCCATGGGAGGACAGATACGCAGTATTTT.

The rearrangement links TRBV29-1 to TRBJ1-1; 10 bases map to TRBD1. CDR3 size: 13 residues. Germline CDR1 SQVTM, CDR2 ANQGSEA. V lost 4 bases, J lost 5 bases, and 4 bases stayed unmatched. CDR3 sequence: CSVAGQGWTEAFF. DNA of the CDR3: TGCAGCGTTGCGGGACAGGGGTGGACTGAAGCTTTCTTT.

V is TRBV12-3 or TRBV12-4 and J is TRBJ2-2, with D possibly matching TRBD1 (6 bases). CDR3 length: 15 amino acids. V lost 1 base to trimming and J lost 3 bases, with 9 bases between them. CDR3 region: CASSLGQGYTGELFF. The CDR3 DNA sequence: TGTGCCAGCAGTTTAGGGCAGGGGTACACCGGGGAGCTGTTTTTT.

This clonotype has more than one count but fewer than ten. The J gene is TRBJ1-1, the V gene TRBV4-2; tentative D call: TRBD1 (5 bases). The CDR3 totals 16 residues. Trimming removed 1 base from V and 4 bases from J, with 16 bases in between. Germline V CDR1 and CDR2: LGHNA, YNFKEQ. CDR3 DNA: TGTGCCAGCAGCCAAGCGGTGGGGGAGGGTCGCACTGAAGCTTTCTTT. Translating gives CASSQAVGEGRTEAFF.

This clonotype has at least ten counts. The V gene is TRBV27, the J gene TRBJ2-7; D might be TRBD2 (6 bases). CDR1 is MNHEY and CDR2 is SMNVEV in the germline V gene (reference sequence). CDR3 length equals 17 residues. Trimming took off 3 bases at V and 2 bases at J, with 20 bases between the two ends. The CDR3 loop reads CASSFDRTQRVPYEQYF. The CDR3 DNA reads TGTGCCAGCAGTTTCGACAGAACCCAGCGGGTCCCCTACGAGCAGTACTTC.